A single sample gave rise to the 4 T cell receptor beta chains below, sequenced in a study of response to subunit inactivated influenza vaccine. TCRdb called the RT-PCR reads again in MiXCR, with one record for every CDR3 protein. The profile shows around 570,000 distinct CDR3 sequences, approximately 7.7% of them singletons. Sequences were derived from PBMCs from blood, sampled approximately 25 months after vaccination. The receptors come from a man aged 50-75 years who received an inactivated influenza vaccine.

This clonotype was observed a few times. This sequence joins TRBV20-1 and TRBJ2-1; 13 bases are shared with TRBD2. The CDR3 extends over 15 amino acids. Looked up from germline, CDR1 is DFQATT and CDR2 is SNEGSKA (reference sequence). Trimming cost V 5 bases and J 9 bases; bases outside gene matches: 10. This CDR3 reads CSAPFFGLAGVEQFF. In nucleotides, the CDR3 is TGCAGTGCTCCCTTTTTTGGACTAGCGGGAGTTGAGCAGTTCTTC.

The chain joins TRBV27 to TRBJ2-7; tentatively, D is TRBD2 (6 bases). V was shortened by 6 bases and J by 6 bases, with 27 bases between the two germline ends. The CDR3 is made up of 17 amino acids. Per the germline V gene, CDR1 is MNHEY and CDR2 is SMNVEV (reference sequence). The chain's CDR3 is CASSLIARLGLIGEQYF. CDR3 in DNA: TGTGCCAGCAGCCTGATAGCCCGACTAGGGTTAATAGGCGAGCAGTACTTC.

The chain employs TRBV2 and TRBJ2-1, with D tentatively TRBD2 (6 bases). With 0 bases removed from V and 1 base from J, the gap between germline ends came to 7 bases. The germline V gene has CDR1 SNHLY and CDR2 FYNNEI. The CDR3 is 15 residues long. The CDR3 DNA follows: TGTGCCAGCAGTGAAGCTAGCGGTTCCTACAATGAGCAGTTCTTC. Its translation is CASSEASGSYNEQFF. Full variable domain (outside the CDR3, taken from reference TRBV2 and TRBJ2-1): EPEVTQTPSHQVTQMGQEVILRCVPISNHLYFYWYRQILGQKVEFLVSFYNNEISEKSEIFDDQFSVERPDGSNFTLKIRSTKLEDSAMYFCASSEASGSYNEQFFGPGTRLTVL.

V and J are TRBV5-1 and TRBJ2-2; D not resolved. The length of the CDR3 is 15 residues. V shed 0 bases and J shed 2 bases, with 8 bases lying between them. The germline gives CDR1 SGHRS, CDR2 YFSETQ. The CDR3 DNA sequence: TGCGCCAGCAGCTTGGGGATATCCAACACCGGGGAGCTGTTTTTT. Amino acids: CASSLGISNTGELFF.